The clone carrying this T cell receptor (beta chain) has a handful of counts. The entry originates in a study of T cell changes during pregnancy in multiple sclerosis. Libraries were prepared by immunoSEQ multiplex PCR; TCRdb keeps only in-frame clonotypes and omits some of them. The sample carries under 85,000 clones, around 90% recorded once. This CDR3 spans 13 amino acids. V lost 6 bases and J 0 bases, leaving 11 bases between the germline ends. Germline CDR1 and CDR2: SQVTM and ANQGSEA. The source of this sequence is a female donor in good health, enrolled as a control in a pregnancy study. The genes are TRBV29-1 and TRBJ1-1, with D possibly being TRBD1 (5 bases). Here the sequenced sample was CD4+ T cells from peripheral blood mononuclear cells, taken in the third trimester of pregnancy. The CDR3 loop reads CSVRQRMNTEAFF. The CDR3 nucleotides are TGCAGCGTCCGACAGAGGATGAACACTGAAGCTTTCTTT.